This T cell receptor (beta chain) was found in a study of cytomegalovirus exposure and HLA in healthy donors (dated 2017 in TCRdb). With respect to the entire study: An earlier analysis of some 500 of the donors reported about 290 Gb of sequence data and 120 million or so unique TCR beta sequences from 150 million to 200 million T cells. A later genetic analysis took genome-wide SNP genotypes for about 55% of the roughly 700 donors and used that subset as a discovery cohort. A later analysis re-examined previously published TCR beta repertoires from roughly 650 donors and added high-resolution HLA genotyping to investigate patterns of TCR occurrence. The study was designed to test whether signatures of past pathogen exposure could be identified by cataloging public T cell receptors. HLA typing covered class I and class II loci at four-digit resolution. Four or five DR-DQ haplotypes were handled as single units for association and clustering, since linkage in the cohort was strong. Donor age, sex, ethnicity and CMV serostatus were compiled alongside the repertoire data. Rather than using new phenotypic data, the later analysis identified candidate immune exposures from TCR beta sequences and from how often those sequences occurred across donors. All discovery cohort repertoires had been generated on a single sequencing platform. The number of typed donors differed by locus: 629-630 for A, B, C, DRB1 and DQB1; approximately 530 for DQA1; roughly 600 for DPA1; and 450 to 480 for DPB1. High-throughput TCR immunosequencing, statistical association of individual TCRs with disease status, and machine learning were combined to predict cytomegalovirus infection status. An earlier analysis of fewer than 750 of the donors used high-throughput TCR beta sequencing to judge whether each TCR beta V gene segment behaved as functional or pseudogenic. Using immunosequencing, the study profiled T cell repertoires from 500 to 800 subjects and related those repertoires to cytomegalovirus serostatus. Roughly 320 gigabases of sequencing data and roughly 81 million unique TCR sequences made up an early release that covered approximately 620 HLA-typed donors. Of the approximately 400 genotyped donors, roughly 80% were placed in the genetic ancestry cluster associated with self-reported Caucasian donors. Among some 410 genotyped donors of the cohort, an average of around 240,000 unique TCR beta nucleotide sequences was sequenced per donor, of which 15% to 20% were non-productive. Besides the first cohort of 550 to 750 subjects, a separate validation cohort made up of some 110 different subjects was used. The research as a whole found: Because HLA typing was unavailable for some donors at each locus, only the typed subset was used in association tests. A further reported finding was that TCR beta sequences accurately predicted the HLA-A and HLA-B alleles for most subjects in the first cohort. The authors suggested that the approach could potentially be extended to other disease states and immunological phenotypes. Roughly uniform sequencing depth across donors was assumed in presence/absence analyses, although this assumption may not hold. The classifier was reported to diagnose cytomegalovirus status with high specificity and sensitivity in both the original and validation cohorts. In a later analysis, the rate of TCR association differed among HLA loci, with DRB1 alleles having the most associated TCRs and HLA-C alleles having the fewest. In this cohort, only TCR beta chains were sequenced, and detectable features were limited by the absence of alpha or paired-chain data. A few of the identified cytomegalovirus-associated TCR beta chains were confirmed in vitro to be specific for cytomegalovirus antigens. A later analysis found that most CMV-associated TCR beta chains appeared HLA-restricted, with HLA associations seemingly driven largely by CMV exposure. Compared with the roughly 700-donor mean, donors in an Asian-associated ancestry cluster had fewer N-insertions in productive TCRs, according to a later genetic analysis. Immune exposure information for the cohort was limited to CMV serostatus. In a later genetic analysis, a missense DCLRE1C variant was associated with V-gene and J-gene trimming of TCR beta chains, and the association was replicated in an independent cohort. Because the 87-base-pair reads could not distinguish some IMGT-functional V segments, including TRBV6-2 and TRBV6-3, those segments were excluded. In an earlier analysis of some 500 of the donors, most TCR beta V segments appeared in productive rearrangements about 90% or about 30% of the time, broadly matching IMGT annotations. According to a later analysis, parvovirus B19, influenza, CMV and Epstein-Barr virus appeared linked to several top co-occurrence clusters. While some public TCRs were present in many individuals, most TCR sequences turned up only very rarely across donors. Because counts were too low, around 17 rarely observed V segments, including chromosome 9 orphons, were left out of the earlier analysis of 587 of the donors. A group of highly shared sequence variants was considered likely to be a technical artifact of the sequencing pipeline. Correlated functional status among segregating V segments might be attributable to linkage disequilibrium, but an unknown experimental factor could not be ruled out. At a false discovery rate of 0.05, a later analysis linked some 17,000 TCR beta sequences to specific HLA alleles. In a later analysis, HLA-associated TCR beta chains were found to be more clonally expanded and to have lower generation probabilities than equally common non-associated chains. When HLA alleles, especially DR and DQ, strongly co-occurred, TCR associations were difficult to assign to individual alleles. The study listed 164 TCR beta chains as associated with cytomegalovirus.

On this clone: Its target antigen remains unknown. No base-level quality is on record; no much larger clone is a single base apart.

Receptor libraries were prepared by the immunoSEQ multiplex PCR assay. For the multiplex PCR, a mixture combining 60 forward primers for TCR Vbeta segments and 13 reverse primers for TCR Jbeta segments was used. The CDR3 region of rearranged TCR beta genes was amplified from genomic DNA with a multiplex PCR assay. On the Illumina HiSeq System, the amplified TCR beta libraries were sequenced as 87-base-pair reads. In the authors' own workflow: A later analysis tallied 75 million to 95 million unique TCR beta chains across the 600 to 700 repertoires, and some 10 million of those chains were shared by two or more donors. Raw reads were error-corrected and collapsed into unique sequences by a nearest-neighbor algorithm in which closely related sequences were merged to remove PCR and sequencing errors. V, D and J gene segments were assigned by aligning CDR3 sequences to IMGT reference sequences. For a sequence to be retained, a match of at least six nucleotides to both a V gene segment and a J gene segment was required. Rearrangements were called productive when the CDR3 lacked stop codons and stayed in frame with V and J; all others were non-productive. Following IMGT convention, CDR3 was defined as the stretch from the second conserved V-encoded cysteine to the conserved J-encoded phenylalanine. Sequences without an unambiguous match to a single V gene segment were excluded from the earlier analysis of 450 to 750 of the donors. In an earlier analysis of approximately 590 of the donors, V segments were called functional above 56.7% productive rearrangements and were called segregating when the between-donor standard deviation exceeded 5%. A statistical classification framework was built to diagnose cytomegalovirus status from the catalog of TCR beta chain sequences. In a later analysis, V and J genes were assigned by comparing TCR nucleotide sequences against IMGT/GENE-DB human TR gene sequences. A later analysis assigned CDR3 sequences and most-parsimonious VDJ recombination scenarios with the TCRdist pipeline. In a later analysis, each TCR beta chain was defined by its CDR3 amino acid sequence together with its V-gene family, and reads without a unique V-gene family were excluded. A later analysis removed roughly 590 highly shared, low-generation-probability nucleotide sequences to deal with suspected cross-contamination and a sequencing artifact. In a later analysis, a clonal expansion index was calculated for each public chain from normalized within-repertoire ranks of inferred template counts. Generation probabilities in a later analysis came from a VDJ recombination model fitted to out-of-frame rearrangements, and those results were checked against IGoR. In a later analysis, hypergeometric tests were used to score TCR-TCR, TCR-HLA and TCR-CMV co-occurrence, with a repertoire-size bias correction applied to TCR pairs. A later analysis estimated false discovery rates by permuting HLA or CMV assignments 20 times. In a later analysis, co-occurring TCRs were grouped using DBSCAN, and TCRdist sequence similarity was added for clustering within HLA-allele-positive subsets. Repertoires with fewer than 30,000 or more than 120,000 public chains, plus five repertoires with anomalous nucleotide sharing, were excluded from co-occurrence clustering. This immuneACCESS table, as held by TCRdb, lists in-frame sequences with V and J called but not all clones. Of the missing ones, under half trace to an unresolved V gene in checked studies; the others have no known cause. The DNA was the basis for D and trimming; V, J and clone size are from that table. The sample contains roughly 34,000 clones, over 60% of them found a single time. Over 9.5% of the sample belongs to the ten largest clones.

In total, roughly 710 healthy bone marrow donors made up the cohort. At the time of sampling, every cohort member was nominally healthy, though immune exposures that went unrecorded were likely present. The donor tested CMV seropositive, placing the donor among the approximately 310 seropositive members of the cohort. Each donor provided a peripheral blood sample, and peripheral blood mononuclear cells were used for TCR beta sequencing. The Qiagen DNeasy Blood Extraction Kit was used to extract genomic DNA from the blood cell samples. CDR3 length: 15 amino acids, cysteine to phenylalanine. Left in the record is the CDR3 DNA by itself, 45 bases read in frame from the first base. Taken from the germline V gene, the CDR1 and CDR2 loops are MRHNA and SNTAGT. The junction shows trimming of 8 bases on V and 2 bases on J, plus 16 bases between the germline ends.

The V and J genes are TRBV6-4 and TRBJ2-1; a tentative D call is TRBD2 (5 bases match). The TCR was taken from a man aged 40-50 years in good health and CMV-seropositive. The sample was PBMCs. CDR3 protein: CASSPGISPYNEQFF. The nucleotides read TGTGCCAGCTCACCCGGGATTAGTCCCTACAATGAGCAGTTCTTC.